This T cell receptor beta chain derives from a study of a mutant IDH1 vaccine in newly diagnosed glioma. Overall study: Patients came in for eight vaccinations, in weeks 1, 3, 5, 7, 11, 15, 19 and 23. Vaccine administration was initiated 4-6 weeks following radiotherapy alone, or with temozolomide cycles.

Time point in this sample: week 11, during vaccination. Vaccine doses each comprised 300 ug of mutant IDH1 20-mer peptide, with topical imiquimod. Some clones are missing from TCRdb's copy, which holds only in-frame ones; the method was immunoSEQ multiplex PCR. The sample has some 64,000 clones, roughly 80% seen once. About this clone: Antigen specificity is unknown.

The sample consisted of PBMCs, taken from a glioma patient whose treatment included an IDH1 peptide vaccine. This receptor was taken from a woman aged 50 to 60 with glioma.

The CDR3 sequence: CASSLAGERQETQYF. The CDR3 DNA reads TGTGCCAGCAGCTTGGCGGGGGAGCGACAAGAGACCCAGTACTTC. The chain uses TRBV5-4 and TRBJ2-5; tentative D call: TRBD2 (6 bases). Per the germline V gene, CDR1 is SGHNT and CDR2 is YYREEE (reference sequence). V was cut by 0 bases and J by 2 bases, with 11 bases left in between. The CDR3 is 15 amino acids.